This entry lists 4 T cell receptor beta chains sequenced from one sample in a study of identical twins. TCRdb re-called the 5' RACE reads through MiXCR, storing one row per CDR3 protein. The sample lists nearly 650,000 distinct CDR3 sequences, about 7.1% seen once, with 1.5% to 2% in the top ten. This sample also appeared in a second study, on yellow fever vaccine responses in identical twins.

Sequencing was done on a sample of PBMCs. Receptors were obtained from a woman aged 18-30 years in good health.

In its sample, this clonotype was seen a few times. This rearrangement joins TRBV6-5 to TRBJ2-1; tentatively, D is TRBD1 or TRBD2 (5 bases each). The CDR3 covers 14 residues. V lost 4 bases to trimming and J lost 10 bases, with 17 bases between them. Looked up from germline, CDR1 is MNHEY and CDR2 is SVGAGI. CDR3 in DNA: TGTGCCAGCAGTTCGACGGGACCACGCACGGAGCAGTTCTTC. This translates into CASSSTGPRTEQFF.

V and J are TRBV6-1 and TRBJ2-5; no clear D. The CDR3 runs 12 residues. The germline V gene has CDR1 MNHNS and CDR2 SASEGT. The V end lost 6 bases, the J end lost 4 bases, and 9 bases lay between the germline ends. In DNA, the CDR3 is TGTGCCAGCAGGTCATGGGGAGAGACCCAGTACTTC. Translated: CASRSWGETQYF.

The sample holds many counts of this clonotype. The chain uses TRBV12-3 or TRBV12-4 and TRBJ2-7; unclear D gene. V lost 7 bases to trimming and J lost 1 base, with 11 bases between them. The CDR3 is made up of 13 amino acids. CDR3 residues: CASTPRYSYEQYF. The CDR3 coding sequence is TGTGCCAGCACCCCTCGGTATTCCTACGAGCAGTACTTC.

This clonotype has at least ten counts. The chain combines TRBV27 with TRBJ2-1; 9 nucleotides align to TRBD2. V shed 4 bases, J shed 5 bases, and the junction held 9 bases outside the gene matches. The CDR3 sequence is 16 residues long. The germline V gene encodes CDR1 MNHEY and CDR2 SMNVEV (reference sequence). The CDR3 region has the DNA TGTGCCAGCAGTTCCCTAGGGGGACTAGCAGACAATGAGCAGTTCTTC. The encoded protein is CASSSLGGLADNEQFF.